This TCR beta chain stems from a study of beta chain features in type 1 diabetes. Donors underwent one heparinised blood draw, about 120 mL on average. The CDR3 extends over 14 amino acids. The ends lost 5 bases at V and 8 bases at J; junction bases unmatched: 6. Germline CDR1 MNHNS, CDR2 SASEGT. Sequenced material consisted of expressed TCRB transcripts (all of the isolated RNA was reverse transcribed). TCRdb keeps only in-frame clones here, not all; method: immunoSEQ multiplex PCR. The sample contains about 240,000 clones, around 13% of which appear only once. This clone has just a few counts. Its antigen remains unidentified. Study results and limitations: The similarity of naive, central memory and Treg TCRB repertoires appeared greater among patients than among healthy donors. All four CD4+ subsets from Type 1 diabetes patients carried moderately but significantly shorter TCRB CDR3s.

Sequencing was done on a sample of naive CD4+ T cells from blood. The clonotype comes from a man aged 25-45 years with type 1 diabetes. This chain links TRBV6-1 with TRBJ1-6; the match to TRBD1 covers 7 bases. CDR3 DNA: TGTGCCAGCAGTCGGGACAGTCCGGATTCACCCCTCCACTTT. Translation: CASSRDSPDSPLHF.